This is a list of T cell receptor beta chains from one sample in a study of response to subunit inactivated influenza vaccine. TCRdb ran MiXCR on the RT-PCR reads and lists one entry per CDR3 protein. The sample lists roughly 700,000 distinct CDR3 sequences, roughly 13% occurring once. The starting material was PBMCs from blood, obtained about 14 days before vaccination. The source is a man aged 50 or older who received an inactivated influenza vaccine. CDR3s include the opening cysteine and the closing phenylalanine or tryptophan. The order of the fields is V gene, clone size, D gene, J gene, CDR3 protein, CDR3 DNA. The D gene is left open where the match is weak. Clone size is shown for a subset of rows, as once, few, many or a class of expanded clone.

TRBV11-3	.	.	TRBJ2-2	CASRPTGNTGELFF	TGTGCCAGCAGACCCACAGGGAACACCGGGGAGCTGTTTTTT
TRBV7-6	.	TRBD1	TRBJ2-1	CASSLERAGQAYNEQFF	TGTGCCAGCAGCTTAGAGAGGGCGGGACAGGCCTACAATGAGCAGTTCTTC
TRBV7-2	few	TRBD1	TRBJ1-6	CASSTGTGGRSPLHF	TGTGCCAGCAGCACCGGGACAGGGGGGAGGTCACCCCTCCACTTT
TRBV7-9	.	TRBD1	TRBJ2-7	CASSIDRAGEQYF	TGTGCCAGCAGCATTGACAGGGCAGGCGAGCAGTACTTC
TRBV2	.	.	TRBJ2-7	CASSLPGPSLSSYEQYF	TGTGCCAGCAGTCTCCCGGGCCCCTCCCTGAGCTCCTACGAGCAGTACTTC
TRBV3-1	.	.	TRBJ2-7	CASSQVGGPGEQYF	TGTGCCAGCAGCCAAGTTGGGGGGCCCGGCGAGCAGTACTTC
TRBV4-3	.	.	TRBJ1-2	CASSQLAGADGYTF	TGCGCCAGCAGCCAACTTGCAGGGGCCGATGGCTACACCTTC
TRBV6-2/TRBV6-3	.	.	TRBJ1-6	CASTLRGSPLHF	TGTGCCAGCACCTTAAGGGGTTCACCCCTCCACTTT
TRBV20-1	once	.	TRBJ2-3	CSARKPSIGPYSTDTQYF	TGCAGTGCTCGTAAACCCTCGATCGGACCGTATAGCACAGATACGCAGTATTTT
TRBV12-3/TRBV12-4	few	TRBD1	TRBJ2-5	CASSPGGQEETQYF	TGTGCCAGCAGTCCAGGGGGACAGGAAGAGACCCAGTACTTC
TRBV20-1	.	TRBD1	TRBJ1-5	CSASGQGLYSNQPQHF	TGCAGTGCTAGTGGACAGGGTTTATATAGCAATCAGCCCCAGCATTTT
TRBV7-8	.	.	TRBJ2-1	CASSSPTVLSYNEQFF	TGTGCCAGCAGCTCCCCGACCGTCCTCTCCTACAATGAGCAGTTCTTC
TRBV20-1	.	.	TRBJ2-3	CSARFRTDTQYF	TGCAGTGCTAGATTCCGTACAGATACGCAGTATTTT
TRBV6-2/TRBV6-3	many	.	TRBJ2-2	CASSPSRGQSNTGELFF	TGTGCCAGCAGTCCCAGTCGTGGGCAATCGAACACCGGGGAGCTGTTTTTT
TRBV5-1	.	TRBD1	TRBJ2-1	CASSSGTGNYRSYNEQFF	TGCGCCAGCAGCTCCGGGACAGGGAACTACCGCTCCTACAATGAGCAGTTCTTC
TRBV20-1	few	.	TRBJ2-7	CSATRQGGSYEQYF	TGCAGTGCTACTAGACAGGGAGGCTCCTACGAGCAGTACTTC
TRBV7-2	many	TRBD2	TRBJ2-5	CASSLVSGGETQYF	TGTGCCAGCAGCTTAGTAAGCGGGGGGGAGACCCAGTACTTC
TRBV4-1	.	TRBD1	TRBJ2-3	CASSQDGTGAVYF	TGCGCCAGCAGCCAAGATGGGACAGGGGCCGTTTATTTT
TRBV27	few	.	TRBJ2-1	CASRPFSEILNNEQFF	TGTGCCAGCAGGCCATTCTCGGAAATTCTAAACAATGAGCAGTTCTTC
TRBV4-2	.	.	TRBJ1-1	CASSPKPSSRQNTEAFF	TGTGCCAGCAGCCCCAAACCCTCTAGCAGACAAAACACTGAAGCTTTCTTT
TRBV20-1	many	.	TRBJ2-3	CSARDHTGLNTDTQYF	TGCAGTGCTAGAGATCATACCGGACTCAACACAGATACGCAGTATTTT
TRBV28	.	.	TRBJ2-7	CASSLAGVDAYEQYF	TGTGCCAGCAGCTTAGCAGGGGTGGATGCCTACGAGCAGTACTTC
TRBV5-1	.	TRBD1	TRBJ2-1	CASSFLTGAYNEQFF	TGCGCCAGCAGCTTTTTGACAGGGGCCTACAATGAGCAGTTCTTC
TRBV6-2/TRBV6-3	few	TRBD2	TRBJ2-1	CASRRLAGEVTYNEQFF	TGTGCCAGCAGGCGACTAGCGGGGGAGGTTACGTACAATGAGCAGTTCTTC
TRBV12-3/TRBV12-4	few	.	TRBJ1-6	CASSLDGLGNSPLHF	TGTGCCAGCAGCCTAGACGGCCTCGGGAATTCACCCCTCCACTTT
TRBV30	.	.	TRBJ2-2	CAWSVLRVNTGELFF	TGTGCCTGGAGTGTACTTCGGGTGAACACCGGGGAGCTGTTTTTT
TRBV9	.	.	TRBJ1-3	CASSATVSGNTIYF	TGTGCCAGCAGCGCGACAGTCTCTGGAAACACCATATATTTT
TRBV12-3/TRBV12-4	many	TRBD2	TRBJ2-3	CASRLAGGPDTQYF	TGCGCCAGTAGACTAGCGGGGGGGCCAGATACGCAGTATTTT
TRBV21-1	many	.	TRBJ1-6	CASSKVTGPYSPLHF	TGTGCCAGCAGCAAGGTTACAGGCCCATATTCACCCCTCCACTTT
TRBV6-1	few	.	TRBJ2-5	CASRIEGSLETQYF	TGTGCCAGCAGAATAGAGGGTAGTTTGGAGACCCAGTACTTC
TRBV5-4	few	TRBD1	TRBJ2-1	CASSLGGQGADEQFF	TGTGCCAGCAGCTTGGGTGGACAGGGGGCGGATGAGCAGTTCTTC
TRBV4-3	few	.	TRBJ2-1	CASSQDLGVSYNEQFF	TGCGCCAGCAGCCAAGATCTCGGGGTATCCTACAATGAGCAGTTCTTC
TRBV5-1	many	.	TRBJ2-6	CASSVDGSGANVLTF	TGCGCCAGCAGCGTGGACGGCTCTGGGGCCAACGTCCTGACTTTC
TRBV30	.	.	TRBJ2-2	CAWTGQLTGELFF	TGTGCCTGGACGGGACAATTAACCGGGGAGCTGTTTTTT
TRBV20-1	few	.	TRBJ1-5	CSARPPTGGQPQHF	TGCAGTGCTAGGCCTCCAACAGGCGGACAGCCCCAGCATTTT
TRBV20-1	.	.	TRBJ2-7	CSARVTDLYEQYF	TGCAGTGCTAGAGTGACAGACCTCTACGAGCAGTACTTC
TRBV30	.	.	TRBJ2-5	CAWNEGKGTKETQYF	TGTGCCTGGAACGAAGGGAAGGGTACAAAAGAGACCCAGTACTTC
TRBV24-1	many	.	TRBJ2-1	CATSGAGLYNEQFF	TGTGCCACCAGTGGGGCAGGGTTGTACAATGAGCAGTTCTTC
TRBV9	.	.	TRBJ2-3	CASSVVDTQYF	TGTGCCAGCAGCGTAGTGGATACGCAGTATTTT
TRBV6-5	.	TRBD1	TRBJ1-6	CASSYSDRSNSPLHF	TGTGCCAGCAGTTACTCGGACAGGAGTAATTCACCCCTCCACTTT
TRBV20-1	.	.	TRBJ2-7	CSARDRGRYEQYF	TGCAGTGCTAGAGATCGGGGTCGCTACGAGCAGTACTTC
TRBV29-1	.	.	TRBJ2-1	CSVEDVGASEQFF	TGCAGCGTTGAAGATGTAGGCGCGAGTGAGCAGTTCTTC
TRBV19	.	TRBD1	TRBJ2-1	CASNRGLLDNEQFF	TGTGCCAGTAACAGGGGGCTCTTGGACAATGAGCAGTTCTTC
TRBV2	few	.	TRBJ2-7	CASSGIRDSGEQYF	TGTGCCAGCAGTGGAATCCGGGACTCGGGGGAGCAGTACTTC
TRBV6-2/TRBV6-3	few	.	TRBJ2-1	CASSYSGTPKYNEQFF	TGTGCCAGCAGTTATTCTGGGACCCCTAAGTACAATGAGCAGTTCTTC
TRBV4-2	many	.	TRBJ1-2	CASSQAPESPGGYTF	TGTGCCAGCAGCCAAGCCCCGGAGAGCCCAGGGGGCTACACCTTC
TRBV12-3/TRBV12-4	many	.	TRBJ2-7	CASSLMETHEQYF	TGTGCCAGCAGTTTGATGGAAACACACGAGCAGTACTTC